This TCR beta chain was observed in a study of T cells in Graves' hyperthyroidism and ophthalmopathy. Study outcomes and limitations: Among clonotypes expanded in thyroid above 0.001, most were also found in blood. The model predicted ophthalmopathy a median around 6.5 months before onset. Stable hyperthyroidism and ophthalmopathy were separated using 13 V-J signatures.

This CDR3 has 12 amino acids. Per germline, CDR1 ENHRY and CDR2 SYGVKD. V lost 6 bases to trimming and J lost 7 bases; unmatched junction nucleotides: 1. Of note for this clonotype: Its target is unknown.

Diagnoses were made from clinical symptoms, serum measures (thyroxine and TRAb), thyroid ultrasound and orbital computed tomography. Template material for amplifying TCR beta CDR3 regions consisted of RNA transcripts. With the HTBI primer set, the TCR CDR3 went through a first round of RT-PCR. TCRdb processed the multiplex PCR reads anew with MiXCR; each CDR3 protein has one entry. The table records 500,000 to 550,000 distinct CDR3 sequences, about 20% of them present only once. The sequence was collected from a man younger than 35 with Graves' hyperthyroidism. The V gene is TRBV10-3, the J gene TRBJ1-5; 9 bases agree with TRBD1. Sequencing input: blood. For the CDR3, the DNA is TGTGCCATCAGGGACAGGGGACAGCCCCAGCATTTT. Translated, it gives CAIRDRGQPQHF.